What follows are 3 T cell receptor beta chains derived from one specimen sequenced in a study of T cell changes during pregnancy in multiple sclerosis. Here immunoSEQ multiplex PCR was the method, and the copy in TCRdb shows in-frame clones only, minus some. The table has 70,000 to 95,000 clones, about 94% seen once; the top ten hold about 1.6%. The sequencing here drew on peripheral blood, taken after pregnancy. Source of these receptors: a female donor in good health, enrolled as a control in a pregnancy study.

This chain uses TRBV7-8 with TRBJ2-7, with 12 bases fitting TRBD2. V gave up 5 bases and J gave up 4 bases; unmatched junction bases: 3. The germline V gene has CDR1 SGHVS and CDR2 FQNEAQ. This CDR3 is 14 amino acids long. CDR3 loop: CASSALAGGYEQYF. The CDR3 DNA reads as TGTGCCAGCAGCGCACTAGCGGGAGGTTACGAGCAGTACTTC.

The V and J genes are TRBV7-6 and TRBJ2-1; TRBD2 matches at 7 bases. This CDR3 is built from 16 residues. J was trimmed by 7 bases and V by 1 base; bases with no gene match: 10. CDR1 is SGHVS and CDR2 is FNYEAQ in the germline V gene. The CDR3 coding sequence is TGTGCCAGCAGCTTAGTGGCGGGACTATCTTCGAATGAGCAGTTCTTC. Amino acids: CASSLVAGLSSNEQFF. The full variable domain, with the rest looked up from reference TRBV7-6 and TRBJ2-1, is GAGVSQSPRYKVTKRGQDVALRCDPISGHVSLYWYRQALGQGPEFLTYFNYEAQQDKSGLPNDRFSAERPEGSISTLTIQRTEQRDSAMYRCASSLVAGLSSNEQFFGPGTRLTVL.

The J gene is TRBJ1-1, the V gene TRBV10-3, with D uncertain. Germline V gene data show CDR1 as ENHRY and CDR2 as SYGVKD. Trimming pared 3 bases from V and 5 bases from J, leaving 4 bases between. The CDR3 is 11 amino acids. The CDR3 is CAISDFTEAFF. CDR3 DNA: TGTGCCATCAGTGACTTTACTGAAGCTTTCTTT.